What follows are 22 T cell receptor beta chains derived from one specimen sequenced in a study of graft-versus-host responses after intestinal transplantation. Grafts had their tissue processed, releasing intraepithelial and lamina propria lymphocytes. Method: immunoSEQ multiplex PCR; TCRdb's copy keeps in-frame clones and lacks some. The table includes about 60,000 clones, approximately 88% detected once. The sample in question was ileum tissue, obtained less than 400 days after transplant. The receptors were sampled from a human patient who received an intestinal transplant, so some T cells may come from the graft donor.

The CDR3 loop is CASSQDDGLNQPQHF. The CDR3 nucleotides are TGCGCCAGCAGCCAAGACGACGGACTCAATCAGCCCCAGCATTTT. The chain is built from TRBV4-1 and TRBJ1-5; unclear D gene. The germline V and J ends were trimmed by 0 bases and 3 bases, with 9 bases remaining between them. The CDR3 is made up of 15 amino acids. Germline loops: CDR1 MGHRA, CDR2 YSYEKL.

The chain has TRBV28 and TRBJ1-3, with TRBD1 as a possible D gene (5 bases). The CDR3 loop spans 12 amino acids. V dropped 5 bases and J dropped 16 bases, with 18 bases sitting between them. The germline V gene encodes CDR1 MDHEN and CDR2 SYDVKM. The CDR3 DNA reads TGTGCCAGCAGTCACAATCCTGGGGGGTGGTATTTT. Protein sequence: CASSHNPGGWYF.

This CDR3 reads CASSYSGGRSYEQYF. The CDR3 DNA sequence: TGTGCCAGCAGCTATAGCGGGGGGCGCTCCTACGAGCAGTACTTC. The J gene is TRBJ2-7, the V gene TRBV13, with 10 bases aligning to TRBD2. Germline V lookup: CDR1 PRHDT, CDR2 FYEKMQ (reference sequence). The CDR3 runs to 15 residues. V gave up 4 bases and J gave up 0 bases; unmatched junction bases: 3.

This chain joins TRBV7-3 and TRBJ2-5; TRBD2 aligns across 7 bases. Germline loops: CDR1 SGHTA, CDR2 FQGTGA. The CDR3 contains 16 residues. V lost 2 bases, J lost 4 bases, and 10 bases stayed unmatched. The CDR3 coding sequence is TGTGCCAGCAGCTTATATACCAGCGGGGCGCGAGAGACCCAGTACTTC. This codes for CASSLYTSGARETQYF.

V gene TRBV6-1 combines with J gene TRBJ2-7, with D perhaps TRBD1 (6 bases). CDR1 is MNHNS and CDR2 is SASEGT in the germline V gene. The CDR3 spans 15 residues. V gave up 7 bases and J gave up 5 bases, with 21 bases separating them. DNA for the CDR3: TGTGCCAGCAAGCTGGGGCAACAGGGTGTCAACGAGCAGTACTTC. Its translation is CASKLGQQGVNEQYF.

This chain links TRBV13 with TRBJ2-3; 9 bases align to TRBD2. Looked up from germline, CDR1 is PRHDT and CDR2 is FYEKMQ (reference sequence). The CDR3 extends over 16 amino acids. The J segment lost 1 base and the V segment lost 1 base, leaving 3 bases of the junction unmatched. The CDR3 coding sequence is TGTGCCAGCAGCTTAGTGGCGGGAGGGGGCACAGATACGCAGTATTTT. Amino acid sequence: CASSLVAGGGTDTQYF.

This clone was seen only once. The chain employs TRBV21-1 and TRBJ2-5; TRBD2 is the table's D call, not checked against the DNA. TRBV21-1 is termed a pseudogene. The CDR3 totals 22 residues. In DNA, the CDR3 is TGTGCCAGCATGGAGACTGCGAACGACCGGGCACTAGCCTCATGTGGGGAAGAGACCCAGTACTTC. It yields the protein CASMETANDRALASCGEETQYF.

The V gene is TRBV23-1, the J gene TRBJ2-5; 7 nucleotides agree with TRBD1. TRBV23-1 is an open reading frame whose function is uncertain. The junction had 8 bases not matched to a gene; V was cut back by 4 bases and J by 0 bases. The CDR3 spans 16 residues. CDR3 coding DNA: TGCGCCAGCAGTCCGCCGACAGGGTGGTACCAAGAGACCCAGTACTTC. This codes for CASSPPTGWYQETQYF.

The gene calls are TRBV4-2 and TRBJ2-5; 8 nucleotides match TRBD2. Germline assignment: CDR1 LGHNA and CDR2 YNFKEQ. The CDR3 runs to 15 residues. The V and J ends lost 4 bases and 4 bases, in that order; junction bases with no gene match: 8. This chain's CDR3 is CASSPTAGVRETQYF. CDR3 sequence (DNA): TGTGCCAGCAGCCCAACAGCGGGAGTAAGAGAGACCCAGTACTTC.

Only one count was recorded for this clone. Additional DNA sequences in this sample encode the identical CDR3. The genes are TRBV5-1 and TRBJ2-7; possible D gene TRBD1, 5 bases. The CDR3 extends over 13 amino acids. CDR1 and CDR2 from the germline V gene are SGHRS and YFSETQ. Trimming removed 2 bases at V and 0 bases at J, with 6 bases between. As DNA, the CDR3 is TGCGCCAGCAGCTTCACAGGCTCCTACGAGCAGTACTTC. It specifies CASSFTGSYEQYF.

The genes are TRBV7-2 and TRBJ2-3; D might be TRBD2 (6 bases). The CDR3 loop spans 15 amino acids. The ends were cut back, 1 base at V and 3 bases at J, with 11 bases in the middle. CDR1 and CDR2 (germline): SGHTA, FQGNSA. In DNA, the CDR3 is TGTGCCAGCAGCTTAGGCGGGGTGGGAACAGATACGCAGTATTTT. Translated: CASSLGGVGTDTQYF.

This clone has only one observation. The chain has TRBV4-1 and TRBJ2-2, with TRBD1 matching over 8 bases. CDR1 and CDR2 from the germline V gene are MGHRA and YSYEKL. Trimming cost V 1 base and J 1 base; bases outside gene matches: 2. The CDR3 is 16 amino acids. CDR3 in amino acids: CASSQVGTGNTGELFF. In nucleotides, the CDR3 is TGCGCCAGCAGCCAAGTGGGGACAGGGAACACCGGGGAGCTGTTTTTT.

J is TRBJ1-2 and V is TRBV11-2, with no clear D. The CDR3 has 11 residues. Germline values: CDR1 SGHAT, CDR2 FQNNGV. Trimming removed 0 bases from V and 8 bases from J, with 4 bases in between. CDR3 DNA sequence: TGTGCCAGCAGCTTAGATGGGGGCTACACCTTC. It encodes CASSLDGGYTF.

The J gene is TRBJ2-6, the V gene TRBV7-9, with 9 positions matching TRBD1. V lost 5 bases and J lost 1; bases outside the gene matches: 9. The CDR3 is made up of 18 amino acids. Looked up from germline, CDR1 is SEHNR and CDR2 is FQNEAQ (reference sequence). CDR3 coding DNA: TGTGCCAGCAGCCCCAGTCCCGGGACAGGGTCTGGGGCCAACGTCCTGACTTTC. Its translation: CASSPSPGTGSGANVLTF.

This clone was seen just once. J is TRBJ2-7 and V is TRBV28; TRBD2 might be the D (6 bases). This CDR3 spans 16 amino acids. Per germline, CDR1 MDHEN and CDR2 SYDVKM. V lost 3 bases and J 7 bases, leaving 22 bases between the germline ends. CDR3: CASSFLVGLGSGEQYF. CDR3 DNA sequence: TGTGCCAGCAGTTTTTTGGTCGGTCTCGGGAGCGGTGAGCAGTACTTC.

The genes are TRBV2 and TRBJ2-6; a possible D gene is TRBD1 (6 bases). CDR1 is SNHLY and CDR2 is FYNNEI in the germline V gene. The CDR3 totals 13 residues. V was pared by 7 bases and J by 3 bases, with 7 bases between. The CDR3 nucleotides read TGTGCCAGCATACAGGGTGGGGCCAACGTCCTGACTTTC. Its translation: CASIQGGANVLTF.

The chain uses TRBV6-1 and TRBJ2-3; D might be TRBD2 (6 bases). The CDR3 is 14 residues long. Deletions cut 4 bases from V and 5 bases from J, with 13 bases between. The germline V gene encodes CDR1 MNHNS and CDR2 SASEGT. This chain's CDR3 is CASSGGLPRDTQYF. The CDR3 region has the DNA TGTGCCAGCAGTGGGGGACTGCCCCGAGATACGCAGTATTTT.

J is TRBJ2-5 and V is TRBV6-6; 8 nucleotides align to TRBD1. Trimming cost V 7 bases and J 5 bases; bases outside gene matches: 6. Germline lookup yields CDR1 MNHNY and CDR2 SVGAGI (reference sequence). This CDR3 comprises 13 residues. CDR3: CASTSGGAETQYF. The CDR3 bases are TGTGCCAGCACCTCAGGGGGCGCGGAGACCCAGTACTTC.

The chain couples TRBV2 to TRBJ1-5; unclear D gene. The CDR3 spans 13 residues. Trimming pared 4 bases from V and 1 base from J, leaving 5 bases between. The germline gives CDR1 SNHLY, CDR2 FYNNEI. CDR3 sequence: CASSADSNQPQHF. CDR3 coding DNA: TGTGCCAGCAGTGCAGACAGCAATCAGCCCCAGCATTTT.

Here the CDR3 reads CASSDNQGDTQYF. CDR3 sequence (DNA): TGTGCCAGCAGTGACAACCAGGGGGATACGCAGTATTTT. The rearrangement joins TRBV6-4 to TRBJ2-3; TRBD1 might be the D (6 bases). Germline V gene sequence: CDR1 MRHNA, CDR2 SNTAGT. The CDR3 sequence is 13 residues long. V lost 2 bases and J 6 bases, leaving 9 bases between the germline ends.

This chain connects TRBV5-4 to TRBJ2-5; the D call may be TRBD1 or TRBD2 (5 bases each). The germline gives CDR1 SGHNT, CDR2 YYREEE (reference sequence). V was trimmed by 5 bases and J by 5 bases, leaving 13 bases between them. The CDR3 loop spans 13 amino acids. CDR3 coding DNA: TGTGCCAGCAGTTCCGCTGGGGGTGAGACCCAGTACTTC. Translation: CASSSAGGETQYF. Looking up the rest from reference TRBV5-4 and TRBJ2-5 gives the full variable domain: ETGVTQSPTHLIKTRGQQVTLRCSSQSGHNTVSWYQQALGQGPQFIFQYYREEENGRGNFPPRFSGLQFPNYSSELNVNALELDDSALYLCASSSAGGETQYFGPGTRLLVL.

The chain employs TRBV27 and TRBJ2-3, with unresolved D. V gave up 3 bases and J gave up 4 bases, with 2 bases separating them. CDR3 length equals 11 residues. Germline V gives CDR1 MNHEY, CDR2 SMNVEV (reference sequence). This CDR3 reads CASSFADTQYF. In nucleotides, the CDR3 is TGTGCCAGCAGTTTTGCAGATACGCAGTATTTT.